This TCR beta chain stems from a study of glioma-infiltrating T cells. At the level of the study: Samples included WHO grade II oligodendrogliomas or astrocytomas and initial-diagnosis grade IV glioblastomas. General study results and limits: Tissue-blood divergence was below expectation in non-neoplastic patients, above in gliomas. Only very few CDR3 sequences appeared in both tissue and blood.

Turning to this clonotype: Its antigen remains unknown.

Germline V lookup: CDR1 MDHEN, CDR2 SYDVKM. The CDR3 contains 12 residues. V was pared by 6 bases and J by 2 bases, with 8 bases between. Using RNA template, CDR3s of TCR alpha and beta were amplified with iRepertoire arm-PCR. TCRdb recomputed calls from the multiplex PCR reads with MiXCR, one row per CDR3 protein. The top ten clones hold about 11% of a sample with about 380,000 distinct CDR3 sequences, about two fifths of them seen once. The J gene is TRBJ2-7, the V gene TRBV28; no clear D gene. The sequenced material came from glioma tissue, nonneoplastic brain tissue, or PBMCs (not recorded which). The sequence was obtained from a human donor with low-grade glioma or glioblastoma, undergoing nonglioma brain surgery, or in good health (not recorded which). The CDR3: CASSRVAYEQYF. The DNA of the CDR3 is TGTGCCAGCAGCCGGGTGGCCTACGAGCAGTACTTC.